Given below is one T cell receptor (beta chain) in context. This entry is derived from a study of blood T cell repertoires in COVID-19. The overall study: Acute and convalescent COVID-19 specimens originated in the United States, Italy and Spain. T cells, B-cell-depleted T cells, or PBMCs supplied cDNA or gDNA.

Authors' analysis steps: From reference gene primer amplification, estimates of nucleated cell counts were derived. Sequenced by immunoSEQ multiplex PCR; TCRdb stores in-frame clones only, minus some. The V and J calls and clone size are taken from that table; D and trimming were inferred from the DNA. Of under 80,000 clones detected, 85% to 90% appear once; the ten largest clones hold more than 1%. This clonotype was obtained from a man between 65 and 85 years old with acute or convalescent COVID-19. The specimen sequenced was peripheral blood.

The CDR3 protein is CASSLAAYTTNEKLFF. The CDR3 DNA sequence: TGTGCCAGCAGCTTAGCGGCATACACAACTAATGAAAAACTGTTTTTT. This chain uses TRBV7-6 with TRBJ1-4; D is unclear. From germline, CDR1 is SGHVS and CDR2 FNYEAQ. This CDR3 contains 16 residues. V gave up 0 bases and J gave up 0 bases, with 8 bases separating them.